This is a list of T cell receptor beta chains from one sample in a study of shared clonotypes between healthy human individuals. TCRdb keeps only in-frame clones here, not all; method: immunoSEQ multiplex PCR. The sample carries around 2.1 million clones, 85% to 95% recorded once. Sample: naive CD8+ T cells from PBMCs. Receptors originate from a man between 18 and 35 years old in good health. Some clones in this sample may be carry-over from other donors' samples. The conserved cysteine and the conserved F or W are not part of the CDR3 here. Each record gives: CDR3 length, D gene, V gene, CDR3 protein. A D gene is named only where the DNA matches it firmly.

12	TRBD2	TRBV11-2	ASSSSRGSYEQY
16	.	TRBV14	ASSQKMSAGAATDTQY
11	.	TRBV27	ASSLSNRGEQF
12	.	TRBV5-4	ASSLRGETGELF
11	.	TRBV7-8	ASSLVLSYEQY
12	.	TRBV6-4	ASRTTVANTEAF
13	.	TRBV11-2	ASSFLGGSGNTIY
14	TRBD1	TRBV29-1	SVEDLRDRGLGAQY
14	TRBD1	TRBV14	ASSQDLRGQGYGYT
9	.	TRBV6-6	ASRGSETQY
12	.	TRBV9	ASSVGRNNQPQH
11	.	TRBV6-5	ASSRTDNTEAF
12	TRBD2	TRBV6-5	ASSYSAVAGVKF
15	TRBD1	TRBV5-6	ASSDIDRGTSYNEQF
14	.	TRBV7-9	ASSPREGAHTGELF
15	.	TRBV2	ASSEGWRTAPTDTQY
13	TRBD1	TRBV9	ASSGGQGISYEQY
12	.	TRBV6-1	ASGGATNTGELF
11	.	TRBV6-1	ASRTGNTGELF
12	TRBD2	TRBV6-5	ASLLVGRGNEQF
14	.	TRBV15	ATSRDLTETNYGYT
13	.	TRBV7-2	ASSLGGNTNYGYT
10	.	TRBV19	ASNRVVDTQY
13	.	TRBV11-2	ASSPVVRGGETQY
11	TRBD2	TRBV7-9	ASSFPSGSEQF
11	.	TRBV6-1	ASRRDGSYEQY
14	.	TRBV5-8	ASSLPDWTTYNEQF
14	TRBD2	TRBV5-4	ASSLALAGGTDEQF
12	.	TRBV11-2	ASSLVGAGDTQY
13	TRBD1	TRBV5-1	ASSRTGTGFREQY
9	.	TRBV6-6	ASSPGGEQF
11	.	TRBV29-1	SVVRLLDYGYT
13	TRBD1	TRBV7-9	ASSFRDRGIDEQF
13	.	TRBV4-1	ASSQRDGFNQPQH
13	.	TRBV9	ASSVGGDTNEKLF
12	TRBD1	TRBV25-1	ASGGDRTNYGYT
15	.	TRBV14	ASSQGAQGKNTGELF
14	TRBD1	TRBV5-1	ASSLERTGETHGYT
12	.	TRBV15	ATSSRRDNQPQH
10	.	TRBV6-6	ASSPEVDEQY
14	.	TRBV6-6	ASSYSGSSGANVLT
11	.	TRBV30	AWSLAATHGYT
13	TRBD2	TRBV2	ASSGGVRVQNEQF
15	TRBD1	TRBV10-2	ASSDPRGRIEDSPLH
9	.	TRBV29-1	SVPTYNEQF
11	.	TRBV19	ASRKESTYEQY
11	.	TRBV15	ATSREPQDEAF
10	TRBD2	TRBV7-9	ASSLAGHEQF
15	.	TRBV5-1	ASSLGRVPLMNTEAF
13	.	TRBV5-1	ASSLAIAGFDEQY